The 3 T cell receptor beta chains listed next were all sequenced from one sample in a study of shared clonotypes between healthy human individuals. Using immunoSEQ multiplex PCR, the repertoire was profiled, and TCRdb retains in-frame clones only, with some absent. The sample holds some 1,100,000 clones, approximately 78% seen once. The material sequenced was memory CD4+ T cells from PBMCs. Described subset: CD45RA-negative fraction. The receptors shown here come from a man aged 18 to 35 in good health. Some clones in this sample may be carry-over from other donors' samples.

V and J are TRBV19 and TRBJ1-1; D is unclear. Trimming cost V 3 bases and J 1 base, with 9 bases left between them. CDR1 and CDR2 from the germline V gene are LNHDA and SQIVND (reference sequence). This CDR3 is built from 14 residues. The CDR3 DNA reads TGTGCCAGTAGTATGCCCTCATCGAACACTGAAGCTTTCTTT. It is translated as CASSMPSSNTEAFF.

The table lists this clone with a count of one. This sequence joins TRBV19 and TRBJ2-3, with D maybe TRBD1 (5 bases). The germline V gene has CDR1 LNHDA and CDR2 SQIVND (reference sequence). CDR3 size: 13 residues. Trimming stripped 7 bases from V and 0 bases from J, with 8 bases between. DNA for the CDR3: TGTGCCAGTACCCCAGGGAGCACAGATACGCAGTATTTT. Its protein is CASTPGSTDTQYF.

The gene calls are TRBV19 and TRBJ2-7; 11 bases agree with TRBD2. V lost 3 bases, J lost 6 bases, and 25 bases stayed unmatched. The length of the CDR3 is 21 residues. Germline CDR1 reads LNHDA; CDR2 reads SQIVND (reference sequence). The CDR3 DNA sequence: TGTGCCAGTAGTATCCAGGGATTTGGACTAGCGGGCGGGACCGCCGGGGGCGAGCAGTACTTC. Translated, it gives CASSIQGFGLAGGTAGGEQYF.